Presented here are 21 T cell receptor beta chains from one specimen sequenced in a study of T cell repertoires in cytomegalovirus infection (dated by TCRdb to between 2018 and 2020). Sequenced using an Illumina HiSeq 1500. Starting from the raw public reads, TCRdb applied fastp trimming at Q25, assembled clones with MiXCR and retained in-frame beta chains. Rows merge per CDR3 protein into single entries with the most common DNA and genes. This sample holds about 740,000 distinct CDR3 sequences; about 40% were observed only once. Around 3% of the sample rests with the top ten. The material sequenced was PBMCs. Every receptor here comes from a human donor in good health (CMV status not recorded). Some clones in this sample may be carry-over from other donors' samples.

This clonotype has more than one count but fewer than ten. V gene TRBV20-1 combines with J gene TRBJ1-2; a weak D match, TRBD1 (6 bases). The CDR3 loop spans 14 amino acids. Deletions cut 0 bases from V and 4 bases from J, with 12 bases between. Germline lookup yields CDR1 DFQATT and CDR2 SNEGSKA (reference sequence). The CDR3 DNA sequence: TGCAGTGCTAGAGATAACAGGGCCACCTATGGCTACACCTTC. Protein product: CSARDNRATYGYTF.

This clonotype has only a few counts. The rearrangement links TRBV25-1 to TRBJ2-5; TRBD1 matches at 9 bases. The CDR3 covers 15 residues. V gave up 4 bases and J gave up 0 bases; unmatched junction bases: 3. Germline V gives CDR1 MGHDK, CDR2 SYGVNS. The CDR3 sequence: CASSGDRANQETQYF. The CDR3 coding sequence is TGTGCCAGCAGTGGGGACAGGGCGAACCAAGAGACCCAGTACTTC.

A remark on this clonotype: Because the CDR3 is missing its conserved closing phenylalanine or tryptophan, this is likely a read error. The CDR3 DNA is TGCGCCAGCAGCTTAGACAGGGTCGGTAATGAGCAGTTCTTA. Translation: CASSLDRVGNEQFL. The rearrangement uses TRBV5-1 and TRBJ2-1; 7 bases agree with TRBD1. Trimming at V came to 2 bases and at J to 7 bases, leaving 6 bases not matched to a gene. CDR3 length: 14 amino acids. CDR1 is SGHRS, CDR2 YFSETQ, per germline.

The sample holds many counts of this clonotype. CDR3 in amino acids: CASSLAGGGTDTQYF. DNA of the CDR3: TGTGCCAGCAGTTTAGCGGGGGGAGGCACAGATACGCAGTATTTT. This chain links TRBV12-3 or TRBV12-4 with TRBJ2-3, with D possibly being TRBD2 (6 bases). Trimming pared 0 bases from V and 1 base from J, leaving 8 bases between. This CDR3 comprises 15 residues.

This chain uses TRBV19 with TRBJ1-1, with D unresolved. CDR3 length: 15 residues. Germline V gene data show CDR1 as LNHDA and CDR2 as SQIVND (reference sequence). V dropped 6 bases and J dropped 1 base, with 15 bases sitting between them. The CDR3: CASRVDPEGNTEAFF. CDR3 bases: TGTGCCAGTAGGGTGGACCCCGAGGGGAACACTGAAGCTTTCTTT.

This clonotype showed up just a few times. The V gene is TRBV5-4, the J gene TRBJ1-2; TRBD1 aligns across 8 bases. V dropped 4 bases and J dropped 3; count of bases not matched to a gene: 8. CDR1 is SGHNT, CDR2 YYREEE, per germline (reference sequence). There are 15 residues in the CDR3. The DNA of the CDR3 is TGTGCCAGCAGCCCCGAGTGGGGACAGGACTATGGCTACACCTTC. Residues: CASSPEWGQDYGYTF.

The J gene is TRBJ2-5, the V gene TRBV4-2; weak D call: TRBD2 (6 bases). The CDR3 contains 18 residues. The germline CDR1 and CDR2 sequences are LGHNA and YNFKEQ. Trimming took 0 bases from V and 1 from J, leaving 18 bases between them. The CDR3 DNA reads TGTGCCAGCAGCCAAGATCGGGGATCCGGCGGGGTCCAAGAGACCCAGTACTTC. It specifies CASSQDRGSGGVQETQYF.

The chain joins TRBV24-1 to TRBJ2-3; 8 bases are shared with TRBD2. Germline V lookup: CDR1 KGHDR, CDR2 SFDVKD. The CDR3 is made up of 14 amino acids. V lost 3 bases and J lost 4; bases outside the gene matches: 2. DNA for the CDR3: TGTGCCACCAGTGATGCGGGGGGACCAGATACGCAGTATTTT. As protein: CATSDAGGPDTQYF.

This clonotype showed up just once. CDR3 sequence reads: CAWTRPTGRGTEAFF. The CDR3 coding sequence is TGTGCCTGGACTCGACCGACAGGGCGGGGAACTGAAGCTTTCTTT. V usage is TRBV30 and J usage is TRBJ1-1; TRBD1 aligns across 7 bases. There are 15 residues in the CDR3. Unmatched junction bases numbered 13, after V lost 4 bases and J lost 5 bases. Germline values: CDR1 GTSNPN, CDR2 SVGIG (reference sequence).

The chain links TRBV5-4 to TRBJ2-3, with 10 bases fitting TRBD2. The CDR3 consists of 15 residues. CDR1 SGHNT and CDR2 YYREEE come from the germline V gene (reference sequence). V lost 4 bases and J lost 2; bases outside the gene matches: 4. The CDR3: CASSGGLADTDTQYF. CDR3 DNA: TGTGCCAGCAGCGGAGGACTAGCGGACACAGATACGCAGTATTTT.

The chain recombines TRBV20-1 with TRBJ2-7; D remains unclear. The germline V gene encodes CDR1 DFQATT and CDR2 SNEGSKA (reference sequence). The ends were cut back, 3 bases at V and 4 bases at J, with 13 bases in the middle. This CDR3 comprises 13 residues. The CDR3 nucleotides are TGCAGTGCTAGGGAAAAGGACGGTTACGAGCAGTACTTC. It encodes CSAREKDGYEQYF.

This clonotype was detected only once. The chain carries TRBV7-9 and TRBJ1-2; 9 positions agree with TRBD1. Losses at the gene ends were 1 base for V and 7 bases for J; bases not matched to a gene: 13. The CDR3 sequence is 17 residues long. In germline, CDR1 is SEHNR, CDR2 FQNEAQ (reference sequence). The CDR3 region is CASSLGGTGMLARGYTF. For the CDR3, the DNA is TGTGCCAGCAGCTTAGGGGGGACAGGGATGTTGGCCCGTGGCTACACCTTC.

Of note for this clonotype: One end of the junction varies from germline; a read error may be responsible. The chain employs TRBV28 and TRBJ2-7; no definite D call. Germline V gene sequence: CDR1 MDHEN, CDR2 SYDVKM. The length of the CDR3 is 11 residues. DNA for the CDR3: TGTGCCAGCAGTTTGGGTTGGCTGCAGCACTTC. Its translation: CASSLGWLQHF.

The J gene is TRBJ2-7, the V gene TRBV28; D may be TRBD1 (5 bases). Between the trimmed V and J ends, which lost 8 bases and 7 bases, there was a span of 12 bases. CDR1 and CDR2 from the germline V gene are MDHEN and SYDVKM. The CDR3 totals 11 residues. The DNA of the CDR3 is TGTGCCAGCGGCAGGGTGGGGGAGCAGTACTTC. Protein: CASGRVGEQYF.

The chain combines TRBV10-3 with TRBJ2-1, with TRBD2 as a possible D gene (6 bases). V was trimmed by 4 bases and J by 0 bases, leaving 13 bases between them. The CDR3 is made up of 16 amino acids. Germline V gene lookup returns CDR1 ENHRY and CDR2 SYGVKD. The CDR3 sequence is CAISGTTSSSYNEQFF. In DNA form, the CDR3 reads TGTGCCATCAGTGGTACGACTAGTAGCTCCTACAATGAGCAGTTCTTC.

The chain joins TRBV5-1 to TRBJ1-6; D is unresolved. Germline V gene data show CDR1 as SGHRS and CDR2 as YFSETQ. The CDR3 runs 14 residues. V gave up 0 bases and J gave up 12 bases, with 13 bases separating them. For the CDR3, the DNA is TGCGCCAGCAGCTTGGATGGGTTATTGGTACCCCTCCACTTT. Protein: CASSLDGLLVPLHF.

This clonotype was seen ten or more times. The rearrangement links TRBV19 to TRBJ2-1; the match to TRBD2 covers 13 bases. Germline trimming cut 5 bases from V and 3 bases from J; bases unmatched to any gene: 4. The germline CDR1 and CDR2 sequences are LNHDA and SQIVND (reference sequence). This CDR3 is built from 16 residues. The CDR3 spells CASSSGTSGIYNEQFF. The DNA of the CDR3 is TGTGCCAGTAGTTCCGGGACTAGCGGGATCTACAATGAGCAGTTCTTC.

The J gene is TRBJ2-1, the V gene TRBV5-1; 7 nucleotides align to TRBD1. This CDR3 is 16 amino acids long. J was trimmed by 2 bases and V by 6 bases; bases with no gene match: 11. Germline values: CDR1 SGHRS, CDR2 YFSETQ. The DNA of the CDR3 is TGCGCCAGCAACCCCTTCTTCACAGGGGCCTACAATGAGCAGTTCTTC. As protein: CASNPFFTGAYNEQFF.

This clonotype was counted ten times or more. J is TRBJ1-5 and V is TRBV7-6, with 10 bases lining up with TRBD1. The CDR3 is 15 amino acids. Trimming cost V 4 bases and J 6 bases; bases outside gene matches: 6. Germline assignment: CDR1 SGHVS and CDR2 FNYEAQ. CDR3 in DNA: TGTGCCAGCAGCTCACGACAGGGGGCTCGTCAGCCCCAGCATTTT. Its protein is CASSSRQGARQPQHF.

The chain joins TRBV28 to TRBJ1-1; D is ambiguous. The CDR3 has 13 amino acids. The germline V gene encodes CDR1 MDHEN and CDR2 SYDVKM. Trimming removed 6 bases at V and 5 bases at J, with 13 bases between. The CDR3 protein is CASSYPRFTEAFF. As DNA, the CDR3 is TGTGCCAGCAGCTATCCGAGATTTACTGAAGCTTTCTTT.

The V and J genes are TRBV6-5 and TRBJ2-5; 9 nucleotides agree with TRBD1. Trimming cost V 5 bases and J 1 base; bases outside gene matches: 5. Looked up from germline, CDR1 is MNHEY and CDR2 is SVGAGI. The CDR3 consists of 15 residues. CDR3: CASSAGTGSQETQYF. Written as DNA, the CDR3 is TGTGCCAGCAGTGCCGGGACAGGGAGCCAAGAGACCCAGTACTTC.